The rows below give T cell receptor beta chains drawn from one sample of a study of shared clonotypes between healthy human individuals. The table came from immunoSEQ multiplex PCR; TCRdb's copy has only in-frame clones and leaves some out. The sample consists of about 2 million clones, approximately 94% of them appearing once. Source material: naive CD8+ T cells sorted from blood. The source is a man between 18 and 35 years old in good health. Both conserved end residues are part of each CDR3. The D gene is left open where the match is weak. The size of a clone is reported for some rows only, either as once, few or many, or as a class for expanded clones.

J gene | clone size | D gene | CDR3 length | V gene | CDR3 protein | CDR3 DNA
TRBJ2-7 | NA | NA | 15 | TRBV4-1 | CASSQARNFEYEQYF | TGCGCCAGCAGCCAAGCTCGAAATTTCGAATACGAGCAGTACTTC
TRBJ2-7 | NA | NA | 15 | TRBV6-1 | CASRETGLVGYEQYF | TGTGCCAGCAGAGAAACAGGTTTGGTCGGTTACGAGCAGTACTTC
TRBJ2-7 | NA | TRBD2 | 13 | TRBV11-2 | CASSFSSGYEQYF | TGTGCCAGCAGCTTTTCTAGCGGCTACGAGCAGTACTTC
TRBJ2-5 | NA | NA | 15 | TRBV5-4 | CASSLRGLGAETQYF | TGTGCCAGCAGCTTGAGGGGTCTAGGCGCCGAGACCCAGTACTTC
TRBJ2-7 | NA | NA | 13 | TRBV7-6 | CASSLGWAYEQYF | TGTGCCAGCAGCTTAGGTTGGGCTTACGAGCAGTACTTC
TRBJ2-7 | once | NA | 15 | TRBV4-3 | CASSQDLGTRYEQYF | TGCGCCAGCAGCCAAGATTTGGGGACACGCTACGAGCAGTACTTC
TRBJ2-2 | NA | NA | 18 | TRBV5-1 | CASSLGLFYGANTGELFF | TGCGCCAGCAGCTTGGGACTATTTTATGGCGCGAACACCGGGGAGCTGTTTTTT
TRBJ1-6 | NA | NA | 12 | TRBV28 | CASSLAPSPLHF | TGTGCCAGCAGTTTAGCACCTTCACCCCTCCACTTT
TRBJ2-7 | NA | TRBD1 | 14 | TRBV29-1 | CSVEGQGESYEQYF | TGCAGCGTTGAAGGGCAGGGGGAGTCCTACGAGCAGTACTTC
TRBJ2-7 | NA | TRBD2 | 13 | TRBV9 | CASSLAGGGEQYF | TGTGCCAGCAGCCTAGCGGGAGGAGGGGAGCAGTACTTC
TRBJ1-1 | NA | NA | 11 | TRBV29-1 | CRGWTNTEAFF | TGCAGGGGATGGACGAACACTGAAGCTTTCTTT
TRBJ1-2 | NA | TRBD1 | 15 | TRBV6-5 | CASSLGTGGGYGYTF | TGTGCCAGCAGTTTGGGGACAGGGGGAGGCTATGGCTACACCTTC
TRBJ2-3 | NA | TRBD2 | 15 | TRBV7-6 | CASSSGLAGADTQYF | TGTGCCAGCAGCTCGGGACTAGCGGGAGCAGATACGCAGTATTTT
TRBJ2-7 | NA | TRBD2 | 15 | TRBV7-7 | CASSLGPGTTYEQYF | TGTGCTAGCAGCTTAGGCCCCGGGACTACCTACGAGCAGTACTTC
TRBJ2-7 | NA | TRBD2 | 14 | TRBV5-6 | CASSFGGSGYEQYF | TGTGCCAGCAGCTTCGGCGGGAGTGGCTACGAGCAGTACTTC
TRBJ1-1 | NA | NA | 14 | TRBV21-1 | CASSTGQGSTEAFF | TGTGCCAGCAGCACGGGACAGGGGTCGACTGAAGCTTTCTTT
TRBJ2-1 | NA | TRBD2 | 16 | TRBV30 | CAWSAEASGSYNEQFF | TGTGCCTGGAGTGCGGAGGCTAGCGGGAGCTACAATGAGCAGTTCTTC
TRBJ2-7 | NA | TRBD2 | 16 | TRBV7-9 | CASSLGPGSGRNEQYF | TGTGCCAGCAGCTTGGGGCCCGGTAGCGGGAGGAACGAGCAGTACTTC
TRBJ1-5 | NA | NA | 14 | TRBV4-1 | CASSQESRSGAQHF | TGCGCCAGCAGCCAAGAATCACGGTCGGGGGCCCAGCATTTT
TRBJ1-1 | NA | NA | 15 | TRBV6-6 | CASSSLRGGGTEAFF | TGTGCCAGCAGTTCCCTACGGGGTGGCGGCACTGAAGCTTTCTTT
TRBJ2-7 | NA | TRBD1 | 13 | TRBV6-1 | CASSAGQNYEQYF | TGTGCCAGCAGTGCGGGACAGAATTACGAGCAGTACTTC
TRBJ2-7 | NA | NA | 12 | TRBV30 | CAWSGVGSEQYF | TGTGCCTGGAGTGGGGTGGGAAGCGAGCAGTACTTC
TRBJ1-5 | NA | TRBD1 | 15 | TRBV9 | CASSGDGTGYQPQHF | TGTGCCAGCAGCGGAGACGGGACAGGGTACCAGCCCCAGCATTTT
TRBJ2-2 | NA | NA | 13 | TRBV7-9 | CASSLDGLGELFF | TGTGCCAGCAGCTTAGACGGGCTCGGGGAGCTGTTTTTT
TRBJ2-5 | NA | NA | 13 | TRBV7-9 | CASRGVNQETQYF | TGTGCCAGCCGAGGGGTAAACCAAGAGACCCAGTACTTC
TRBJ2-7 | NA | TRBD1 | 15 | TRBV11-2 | CASSFGTGESYEQYF | TGTGCCAGCAGCTTCGGGACAGGGGAATCCTACGAGCAGTACTTC
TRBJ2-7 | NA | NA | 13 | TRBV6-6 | CASSYSVVNEQYF | TGTGCCAGCAGTTACTCGGTGGTGAACGAGCAGTACTTC
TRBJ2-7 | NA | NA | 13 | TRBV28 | CASSPGGAYEQYF | TGTGCCAGCAGTCCCGGGGGCGCGTACGAGCAGTACTTC
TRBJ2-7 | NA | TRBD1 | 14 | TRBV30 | CAWRWTGSLGEQYF | TGTGCCTGGAGATGGACAGGATCTTTGGGGGAGCAGTACTTC